This TCR beta chain was obtained from a study of blood T cell repertoires in COVID-19. Across the study: There were acute and convalescent COVID-19 samples, and they came from the United States, Italy and Spain.

CDR1 is MRHNA and CDR2 is SNTAGT in the germline V gene. Trimming left V 3 bases short and J 7 bases short, with 13 bases between. This CDR3 has 14 residues. In the source study's methods: Amplification with reference gene primers provided the estimates of nucleated cell counts. The repertoire was sequenced with immunoSEQ multiplex PCR; TCRdb's copy has only in-frame clones and lacks some. V and J calls and clone size are those listed in that table; D and trimming were worked out from the DNA. The sample holds about 210,000 clones, about 88% seen once. The rearrangement links TRBV6-4 to TRBJ1-5; D unclear. The sequence was obtained from a man in his forties or fifties with acute or convalescent COVID-19. Specimen: peripheral blood. CDR3 DNA: TGTGCCAGCAGTGAGTTCCGCGGAGGACAGCCCCAGCATTTT. Translated, it gives CASSEFRGGQPQHF.